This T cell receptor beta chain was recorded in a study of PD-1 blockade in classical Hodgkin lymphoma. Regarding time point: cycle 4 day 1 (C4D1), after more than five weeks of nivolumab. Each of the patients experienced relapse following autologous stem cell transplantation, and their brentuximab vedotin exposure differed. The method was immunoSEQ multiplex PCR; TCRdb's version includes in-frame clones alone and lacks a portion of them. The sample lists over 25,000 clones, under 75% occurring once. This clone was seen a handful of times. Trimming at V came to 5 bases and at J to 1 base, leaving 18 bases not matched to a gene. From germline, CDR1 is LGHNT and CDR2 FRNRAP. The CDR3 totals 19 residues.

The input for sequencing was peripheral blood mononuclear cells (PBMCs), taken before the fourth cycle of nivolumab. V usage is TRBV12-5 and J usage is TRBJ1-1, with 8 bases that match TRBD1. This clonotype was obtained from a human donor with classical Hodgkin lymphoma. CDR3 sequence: CASGIRLGLGQGANTEAFF. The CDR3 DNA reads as TGTGCTAGTGGTATCCGACTGGGGCTAGGGCAGGGGGCGAACACTGAAGCTTTCTTT.